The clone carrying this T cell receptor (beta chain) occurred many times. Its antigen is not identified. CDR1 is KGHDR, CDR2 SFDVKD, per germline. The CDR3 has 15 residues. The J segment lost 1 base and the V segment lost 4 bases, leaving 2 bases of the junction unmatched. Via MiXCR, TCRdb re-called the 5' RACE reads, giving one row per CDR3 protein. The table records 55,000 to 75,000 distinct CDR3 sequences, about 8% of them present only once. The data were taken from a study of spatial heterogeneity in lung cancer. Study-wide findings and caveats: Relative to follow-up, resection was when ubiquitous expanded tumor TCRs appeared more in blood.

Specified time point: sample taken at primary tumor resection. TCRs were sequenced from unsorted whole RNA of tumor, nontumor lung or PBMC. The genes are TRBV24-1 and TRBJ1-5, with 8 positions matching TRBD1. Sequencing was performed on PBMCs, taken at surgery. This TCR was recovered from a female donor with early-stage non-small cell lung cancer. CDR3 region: CATSDQGASNQPQHF. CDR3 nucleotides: TGTGCCACCAGTGACCAGGGGGCAAGCAATCAGCCCCAGCATTTT.